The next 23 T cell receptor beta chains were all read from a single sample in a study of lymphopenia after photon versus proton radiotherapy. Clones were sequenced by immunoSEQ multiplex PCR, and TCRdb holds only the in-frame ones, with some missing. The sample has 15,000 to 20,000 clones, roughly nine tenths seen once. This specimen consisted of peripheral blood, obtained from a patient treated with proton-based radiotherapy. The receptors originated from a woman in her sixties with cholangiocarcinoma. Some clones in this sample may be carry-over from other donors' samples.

The CDR3 DNA reads TGTGCCAGCAGCTTATTTTCGACAGGGAGGAGCTATGGCTACACCTTC. Protein sequence: CASSLFSTGRSYGYTF. The chain recombines TRBV5-4 with TRBJ1-2, with 7 bases fitting TRBD1. This CDR3 spans 16 amino acids. Losses at the gene ends were 2 bases for V and 4 bases for J; bases not matched to a gene: 11. CDR1 and CDR2 from the germline V gene are SGHNT and YYREEE (reference sequence). The entire variable domain, with the rest obtained from reference TRBV5-4 and TRBJ1-2, is as follows: ETGVTQSPTHLIKTRGQQVTLRCSSQSGHNTVSWYQQALGQGPQFIFQYYREEENGRGNFPPRFSGLQFPNYSSELNVNALELDDSALYLCASSLFSTGRSYGYTFGSGTRLTVV.

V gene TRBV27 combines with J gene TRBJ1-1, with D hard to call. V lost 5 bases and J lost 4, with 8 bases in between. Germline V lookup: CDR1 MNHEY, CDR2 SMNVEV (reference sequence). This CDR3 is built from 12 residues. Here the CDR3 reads CASSLMGTEAFF. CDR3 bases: TGTGCCAGCAGTCTAATGGGCACTGAAGCTTTCTTT.

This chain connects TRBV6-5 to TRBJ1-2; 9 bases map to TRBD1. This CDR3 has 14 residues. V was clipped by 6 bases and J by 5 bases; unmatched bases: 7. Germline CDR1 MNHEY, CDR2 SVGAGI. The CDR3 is CASSPQGAGYGYTF. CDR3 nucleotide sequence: TGTGCCAGCAGCCCACAGGGGGCTGGATATGGCTACACCTTC.

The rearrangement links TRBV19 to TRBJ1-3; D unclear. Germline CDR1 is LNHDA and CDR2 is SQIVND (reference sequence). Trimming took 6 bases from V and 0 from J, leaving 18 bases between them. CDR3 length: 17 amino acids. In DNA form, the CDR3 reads TGTGCCAGTAGCCGAGTCGGTGGGCCTTACTCTGGAAACACCATATATTTT. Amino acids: CASSRVGGPYSGNTIYF.

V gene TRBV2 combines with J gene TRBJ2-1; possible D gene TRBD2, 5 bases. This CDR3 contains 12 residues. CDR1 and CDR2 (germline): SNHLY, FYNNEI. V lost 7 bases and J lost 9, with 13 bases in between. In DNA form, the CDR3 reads TGTGCCAGCACCAATCCCGAGGGTGAGCAGTTCTTC. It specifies CASTNPEGEQFF. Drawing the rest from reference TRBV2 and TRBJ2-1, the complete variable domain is EPEVTQTPSHQVTQMGQEVILRCVPISNHLYFYWYRQILGQKVEFLVSFYNNEISEKSEIFDDQFSVERPDGSNFTLKIRSTKLEDSAMYFCASTNPEGEQFFGPGTRLTVL.

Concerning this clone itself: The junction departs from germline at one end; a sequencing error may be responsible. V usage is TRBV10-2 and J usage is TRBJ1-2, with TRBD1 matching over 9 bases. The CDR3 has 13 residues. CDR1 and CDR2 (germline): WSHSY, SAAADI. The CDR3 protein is CASSDRMTGGVFF. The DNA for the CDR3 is TGCGCCAGCAGTGACCGGATGACAGGGGGGGTCTTCTTC.

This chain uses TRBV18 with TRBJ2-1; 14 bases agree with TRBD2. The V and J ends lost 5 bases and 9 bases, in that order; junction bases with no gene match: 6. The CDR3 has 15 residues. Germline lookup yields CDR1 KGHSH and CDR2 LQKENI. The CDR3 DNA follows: TGTGCCAGCTCAGATGGACTAGCGGGAGGTACTGAGCAGTTCTTC. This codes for CASSDGLAGGTEQFF.

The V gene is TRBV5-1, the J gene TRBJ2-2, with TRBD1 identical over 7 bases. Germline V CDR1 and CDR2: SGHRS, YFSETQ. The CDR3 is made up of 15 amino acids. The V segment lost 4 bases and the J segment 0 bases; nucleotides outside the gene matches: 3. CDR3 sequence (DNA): TGCGCCAGCAGCGTCGGGACAGCGAACACCGGGGAGCTGTTTTTT. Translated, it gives CASSVGTANTGELFF.

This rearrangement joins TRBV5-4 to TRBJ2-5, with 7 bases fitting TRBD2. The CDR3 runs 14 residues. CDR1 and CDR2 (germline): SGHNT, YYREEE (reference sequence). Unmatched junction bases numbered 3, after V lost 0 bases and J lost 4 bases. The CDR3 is CASSLGGSRETQYF. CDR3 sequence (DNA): TGTGCCAGCAGCTTGGGCGGGAGCAGAGAGACCCAGTACTTC.

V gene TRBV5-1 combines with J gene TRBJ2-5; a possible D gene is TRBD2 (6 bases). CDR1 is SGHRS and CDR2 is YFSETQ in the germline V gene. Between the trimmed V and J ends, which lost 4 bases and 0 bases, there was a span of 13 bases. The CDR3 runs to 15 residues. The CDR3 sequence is CASSATLADQETQYF. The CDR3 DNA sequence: TGCGCCAGCAGCGCGACCTTAGCGGACCAAGAGACCCAGTACTTC.

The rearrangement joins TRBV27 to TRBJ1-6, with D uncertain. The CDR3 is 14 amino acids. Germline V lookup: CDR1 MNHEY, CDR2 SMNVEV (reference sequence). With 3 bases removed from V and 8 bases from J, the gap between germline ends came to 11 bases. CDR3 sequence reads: CASSFWGTDSPLHF. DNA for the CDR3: TGTGCCAGCAGTTTTTGGGGAACGGATTCACCCCTCCACTTT.

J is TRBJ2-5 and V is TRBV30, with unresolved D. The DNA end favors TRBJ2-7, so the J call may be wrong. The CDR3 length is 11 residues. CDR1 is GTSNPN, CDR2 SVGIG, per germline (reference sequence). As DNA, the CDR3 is TGTGCCTGGAGTGGCGCCTACGAGCAGTACTTC. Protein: CAWSGAYEQYF.

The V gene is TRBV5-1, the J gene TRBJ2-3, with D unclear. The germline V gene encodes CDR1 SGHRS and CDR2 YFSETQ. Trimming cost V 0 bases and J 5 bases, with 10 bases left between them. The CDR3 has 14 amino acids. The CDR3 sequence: CASSLVGAKDTQYF. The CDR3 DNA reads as TGCGCCAGCAGCTTGGTAGGAGCCAAAGATACGCAGTATTTT.

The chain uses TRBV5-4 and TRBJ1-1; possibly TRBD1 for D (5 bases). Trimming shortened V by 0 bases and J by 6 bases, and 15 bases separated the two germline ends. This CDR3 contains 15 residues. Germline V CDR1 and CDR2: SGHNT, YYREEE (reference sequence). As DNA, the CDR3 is TGTGCCAGCAGCTTGGCCAAGTCTGGACACGCTGAAGCTTTCTTT. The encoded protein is CASSLAKSGHAEAFF.

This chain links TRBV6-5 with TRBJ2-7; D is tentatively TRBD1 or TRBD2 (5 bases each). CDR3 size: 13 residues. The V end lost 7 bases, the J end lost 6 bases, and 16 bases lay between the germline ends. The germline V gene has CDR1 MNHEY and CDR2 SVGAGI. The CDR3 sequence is CASTELGTPEQYF. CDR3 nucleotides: TGTGCCAGCACCGAGCTCGGGACCCCCGAGCAGTACTTC.

The CDR3 protein is CASSPWDRDTEAFF. The CDR3 region has the DNA TGCGCCAGCAGCCCATGGGACCGGGACACTGAAGCTTTCTTT. The chain combines TRBV4-1 with TRBJ1-1, with D maybe TRBD1 (5 bases). Germline values: CDR1 MGHRA, CDR2 YSYEKL. V shed 4 bases and J shed 3 bases, with 12 bases lying between them. The CDR3 runs 14 residues.

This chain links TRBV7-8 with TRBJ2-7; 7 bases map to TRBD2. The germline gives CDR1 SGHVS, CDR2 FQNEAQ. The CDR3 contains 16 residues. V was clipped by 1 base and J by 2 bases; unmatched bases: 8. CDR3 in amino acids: CASSLGGGDFAYEQYF. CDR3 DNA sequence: TGTGCCAGCAGCTTAGGGGGGGGAGACTTTGCCTACGAGCAGTACTTC.

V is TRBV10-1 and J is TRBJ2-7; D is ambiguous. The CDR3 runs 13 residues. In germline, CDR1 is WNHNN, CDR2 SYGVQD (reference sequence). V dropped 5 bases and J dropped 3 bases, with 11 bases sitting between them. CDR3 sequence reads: CASSLTLDYEQYF. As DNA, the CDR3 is TGCGCCAGCAGTCTAACCCTAGACTACGAGCAGTACTTC.

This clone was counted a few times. The CDR3 DNA sequence: TGCGCCAGCAGCCGAAGAAACAGCTTACCTCAAGAAGCTTTCTTT. Translated: CASSRRNSLPQEAFF. The rearrangement uses TRBV5-1 and TRBJ1-1; D remains unclear. The V end lost 4 bases, the J end lost 8 bases, and 21 bases lay between the germline ends. This CDR3 contains 15 residues. CDR1 and CDR2 from the germline V gene are SGHRS and YFSETQ.

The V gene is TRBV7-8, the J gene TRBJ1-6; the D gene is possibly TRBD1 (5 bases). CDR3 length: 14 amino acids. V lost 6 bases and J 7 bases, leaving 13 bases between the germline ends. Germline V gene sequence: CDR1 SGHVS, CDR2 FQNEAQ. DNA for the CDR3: TGTGCCAGCAGGGGGGGGGAGGCAAATTCACCCCTCCACTTT. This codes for CASRGGEANSPLHF.

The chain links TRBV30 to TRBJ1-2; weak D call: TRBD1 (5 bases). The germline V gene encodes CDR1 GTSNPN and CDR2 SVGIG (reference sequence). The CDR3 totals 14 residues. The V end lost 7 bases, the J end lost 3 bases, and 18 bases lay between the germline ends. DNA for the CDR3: TGTGCCTCCACGGGCGGGGGTTATTACTATGGCTACACCTTC. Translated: CASTGGGYYYGYTF.

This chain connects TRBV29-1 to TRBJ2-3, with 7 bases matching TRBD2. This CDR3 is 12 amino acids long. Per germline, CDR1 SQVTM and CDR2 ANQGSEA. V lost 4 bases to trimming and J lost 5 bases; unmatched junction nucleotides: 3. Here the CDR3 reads CSVVLAGDTQYF. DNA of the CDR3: TGCAGCGTTGTTTTAGCGGGAGATACGCAGTATTTT.

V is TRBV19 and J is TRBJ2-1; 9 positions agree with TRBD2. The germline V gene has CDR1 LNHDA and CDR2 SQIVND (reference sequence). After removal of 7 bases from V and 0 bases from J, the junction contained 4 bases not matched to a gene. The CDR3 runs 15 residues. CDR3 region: CASNLAGSSYNEQFF. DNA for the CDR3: TGTGCCAGTAATCTAGCGGGAAGCTCCTACAATGAGCAGTTCTTC.